Each of the 2 T cell receptor beta chains below was sequenced from the same sample in a study of shared clonotypes between healthy human individuals. TCRdb keeps only in-frame clones here, not all; method: immunoSEQ multiplex PCR. The table lists roughly 2.4 million clones, almost 96% of them singletons, with over 0.1% in the top ten. Sequenced: naive CD4+ T cells sorted from blood. Subset noted: CD45RA+ positively selected. Every receptor here comes from a man aged 18 to 29 in good health.

Of note for this clone: Distinct nucleotide sequences in the sample also encode this CDR3. The rearrangement links TRBV20-1 to TRBJ1-1, with no clear D. CDR1 DFQATT and CDR2 SNEGSKA come from the germline V gene (reference sequence). The CDR3 is made up of 11 amino acids. Between the trimmed V and J ends, which lost 1 base and 5 bases, there was a span of 5 bases. The CDR3 loop reads CSARVGTEAFF. DNA for the CDR3: TGCAGTGCTAGAGTAGGGACTGAAGCTTTCTTT.

The chain carries TRBV9 and TRBJ2-7; 7 positions agree with TRBD1. CDR1 is SGDLS and CDR2 is YYNGEE in the germline V gene. The length of the CDR3 is 15 residues. J lost 6 bases, V lost 0 bases, and 9 bases had no gene match. The CDR3 protein is CASSVDLDREGEQYF. CDR3 DNA sequence: TGTGCCAGCAGCGTAGATCTCGACAGGGAAGGCGAGCAGTACTTC.